The 4 T cell receptor beta chains reported below all come from one sample, sequenced in a study of blood T cell repertoires in COVID-19 (dated by TCRdb to the early 2020s). Libraries were prepared through the immunoSEQ multiplex PCR assay. This is the immuneACCESS table as TCRdb keeps it, with only in-frame sequences that have V and J called. A part of the clones is gone; compared with another copy, unresolved V genes explain less than half, and the rest is unexplained. Counted in this sample were some 6,900 clones; approximately 86% of them appeared once. The ten largest clones represent about 15% of the sample. Specimen: peripheral blood. These TCRs come from a human donor in a cohort sampled during active COVID-19.

The chain combines TRBV9 with TRBJ2-5; 10 nucleotides match TRBD2. The CDR3 extends over 15 amino acids. J gave up 5 bases and V 3 bases, and 7 bases lay outside the gene matches. Germline V gene lookup returns CDR1 SGDLS and CDR2 YYNGEE. The CDR3 DNA sequence: TGTGCCAGCAGCGATAGCGGGAGGTTCTTGGAGACCCAGTACTTC. Translated: CASSDSGRFLETQYF.

This chain's CDR3 is CASSLNNRGRGETQYF. The CDR3 DNA is TGTGCCAGCAGCTTAAATAACAGGGGGCGCGGAGAGACCCAGTACTTC. J is TRBJ2-5 and V is TRBV3-1 (or the pseudogene TRBV3-2), with 9 bases matching TRBD1. CDR1 and CDR2 (germline): LGHDT, YNNKEL (reference sequence). The V segment lost 5 bases and the J segment 4 bases; nucleotides outside the gene matches: 11. This CDR3 has 16 amino acids.

This chain links TRBV9 with TRBJ2-7, with D perhaps matching TRBD2 (6 bases). The germline V gene encodes CDR1 SGDLS and CDR2 YYNGEE. This CDR3 contains 15 residues. V was shortened by 3 bases and J by 0 bases, with 13 bases between the two germline ends. CDR3 DNA: TGTGCCAGCAGCGCTGGAGGGACTTTCTCCTACGAGCAGTACTTC. This gives the protein CASSAGGTFSYEQYF. Filled out from reference TRBV9 and TRBJ2-7, the complete variable domain reads DSGVTQTPKHLITATGQRVTLRCSPRSGDLSVYWYQQSLDQGLQFLIQYYNGEERAKGNILERFSAQQFPDLHSELNLSSLELGDSALYFCASSAGGTFSYEQYFGPGTRLTVT.

The chain joins TRBV13 to TRBJ1-4, with D possibly being TRBD1 (6 bases). Germline assignment: CDR1 PRHDT and CDR2 FYEKMQ (reference sequence). The ends were cut back, 5 bases at V and 4 bases at J, with 11 bases in the middle. CDR3 length equals 14 residues. The CDR3: CASSARQDNEKLFF. CDR3 DNA: TGTGCCAGCAGCGCGCGACAGGATAATGAAAAACTGTTTTTT.